Listed below are T cell receptor beta chains from one sample, sequenced in a study of radiotherapy plus CTLA-4 blockade in lung cancer. TCRdb keeps only in-frame clones here, not all; method: immunoSEQ multiplex PCR. The sample records about 51,000 clones, about 77% being singletons. The sequencing here drew on peripheral blood, taken from a patient treated with radiotherapy plus ipilimumab. The receptors shown here come from a human donor with non-small cell lung cancer whose response to radiotherapy plus ipilimumab could not be evaluated. Each CDR3 is given with its conserved first and last residue. The D gene is left open where the match is weak. Not every row has a clone size; where given, it reads once, few, many or a size class.

D gene	V gene	clone size	J gene	CDR3 DNA	CDR3 protein
-	TRBV14	-	TRBJ1-2	TGTGCCAGCAGCCAATCAACCTACGGGGATGGCTACACCTTC	CASSQSTYGDGYTF
-	TRBV6-5	-	TRBJ1-1	TGTGCCAGCAGTTACGGGGGACAGAACACTGAAGCTTTCTTT	CASSYGGQNTEAFF
-	TRBV4-3	-	TRBJ1-1	TGCGCCAGCAGCCAAGATAGGAACACTGAAGCTTTCTTT	CASSQDRNTEAFF
TRBD1	TRBV28	-	TRBJ1-2	TGTGCCAGCAGTTTAATTGGGACAGGGAAGTCGCACTATGGCTACACCTTC	CASSLIGTGKSHYGYTF
-	TRBV13	-	TRBJ1-2	TGTGCCAGCCCCCTATACTGTCACTATGGCTACACCTTC	CASPLYCHYGYTF
-	TRBV7-5	few	TRBJ1-6	TGTGTCAGAAGCCCCCGAGCGAGCTCCTATAATTCACCCCTCCACTTT	CVRSPRASSYNSPLHF
-	TRBV2	medium-sized	TRBJ1-1	TGTGCCAGCAGCGAGGGCCCGGTTTTATTCGAAGCTTTCTTT	CASSEGPVLFEAFF
TRBD2	TRBV7-2	-	TRBJ2-3	TGTGCCAGCAGCTTGGGCGGGGGGTTAGATACGCAGTATTTT	CASSLGGGLDTQYF
-	TRBV19	-	TRBJ1-2	TGTGCCAGTAGAGACCAGGGGATCTCCAACTATGGCTACACCTTC	CASRDQGISNYGYTF
-	TRBV27	-	TRBJ1-1	TGTGCCAGCAGTTTAGGTCGCAGCTCCGCGGGCTTGAACACTGAAGCTTTCTTT	CASSLGRSSAGLNTEAFF
-	TRBV28	-	TRBJ2-3	TGTGCCAGCCAGAGGACAGATACGCAGTATTTT	CASQRTDTQYF
TRBD1	TRBV28	-	TRBJ2-7	TGTGCCAGCAGTATCAGGGGGCGGGCCTACGAGCAGTACTTC	CASSIRGRAYEQYF
TRBD1	TRBV5-1	-	TRBJ1-2	TGCGCCAGCAGCGGAGGAACAGGGGAAGGCTACACCTTC	CASSGGTGEGYTF
TRBD1	TRBV7-9	-	TRBJ1-4	TGTGCCAGCAGCCCGAGACAGGGTAATAGTGAAAAACTGTTTTTT	CASSPRQGNSEKLFF
-	TRBV30	-	TRBJ2-5	TGTGCCTGGAGTTCCCTCCAAGAGACCCAGTACTTC	CAWSSLQETQYF
TRBD1	TRBV18	-	TRBJ1-1	TGTGCCAGCTCACCGGACAGGGAGGGAGGAGCTTTCTTT	CASSPDREGGAFF
TRBD1	TRBV18	-	TRBJ1-2	TGTGCCAGCTCACCGGACAGGGGGCGAAGCTATGGCTACACCTTC	CASSPDRGRSYGYTF
-	TRBV7-9	-	TRBJ1-1	TGTGCCAGCAGCTCGATCGCGGCAACTGAAGCTTTCTTT	CASSSIAATEAFF
-	TRBV7-9	-	TRBJ1-1	TGTGCCAGCAGGCGGCAGGAGGGAGCTTTCTTT	CASRRQEGAFF
-	TRBV5-1	-	TRBJ1-1	TGCGCCAGCACCCTTGGAGGGGGGGACACTGAAGCTTTCTTT	CASTLGGGDTEAFF
-	TRBV28	-	TRBJ2-1	TGTGCCAGCAGTTTACTAAAGCGGGCAGGGGGTGAGCAGTTCTTC	CASSLLKRAGGEQFF
TRBD1	TRBV5-1	-	TRBJ2-7	TGCGCCAGCAGCTTGGGGACAGGGGCCTACGAGCAGTACTTC	CASSLGTGAYEQYF
-	TRBV18	-	TRBJ1-3	TGTGCCAGCTCACCACCGGAGTATTCTGGAAACACCATATATTTT	CASSPPEYSGNTIYF
-	TRBV11-3	few	TRBJ2-3	TGTGCCAGCAGCTTAGATAGTGCAACAGATACGCAGTATTTT	CASSLDSATDTQYF
-	TRBV5-1	-	TRBJ1-2	TGCGCCAGCAGGCCCGGAGGTGGGGGGAGTTATGGCTACACCTTC	CASRPGGGGSYGYTF
-	TRBV7-8	-	TRBJ2-7	TGTGCCAGCAGCTTAGCGCGATCAATTGGAGTATACGAGCAGTACTTC	CASSLARSIGVYEQYF
-	TRBV10-3	few	TRBJ1-5	TGTGCCATCAGTCCGGGCGGGACCTCCCGAAGCAATCAGCCCCAGCATTTT	CAISPGGTSRSNQPQHF
-	TRBV29-1	-	TRBJ2-7	TGCAGCGTTGCCCGTTTCAGCTCCTACGAGCAGTACTTC	CSVARFSSYEQYF
-	TRBV5-4	-	TRBJ2-3	TGTGCCAGCAGCTTGAGGAGGGGCCCGTTGGATACGCAGTATTTT	CASSLRRGPLDTQYF
-	TRBV11-2	-	TRBJ2-2	TGTGCCAGCAGCTTAGTTCTGGGGAGGTTGACCGGGGAGCTGTTTTTT	CASSLVLGRLTGELFF
-	TRBV28	-	TRBJ2-5	TGTGCCAGCAGTCCGGCAGGCAACGCGGAGACCCAGTACTTC	CASSPAGNAETQYF
-	TRBV5-4	-	TRBJ1-1	TGTGCCAGCAGCTTCCGGGTGGAAACTGAAGCTTTCTTT	CASSFRVETEAFF
TRBD1	TRBV4-3	once	TRBJ2-2	TGCGCCAGCAGCCAAGAGGGACAGCTGAACACCGGGGAGCTGTTTTTT	CASSQEGQLNTGELFF
-	TRBV2	once	TRBJ2-7	TGTGCCAGCAGTGGGGCGTCAGGGGCCTACGAGCAGTACTTC	CASSGASGAYEQYF
-	TRBV7-6	-	TRBJ2-2	TGTGCCAGCAGCTCGGGACTGCTGAACACCGGGGAGCTGTTTTTT	CASSSGLLNTGELFF
TRBD1	TRBV5-4	-	TRBJ2-1	TGTGCCAGCAGCGGCGGGACAGGGCTGTTCTTC	CASSGGTGLFF
TRBD1	TRBV28	-	TRBJ2-5	TGTGCCAGCAGTCCCTATAAGGGACAGGGATTGAAGAAAGAGACCCAGTACTTC	CASSPYKGQGLKKETQYF
-	TRBV20-1	-	TRBJ2-3	TGCAGTGCCCAGACCGGGGTTACGCAGTATTTT	CSAQTGVTQYF
TRBD1	TRBV18	-	TRBJ1-1	TGTGCCAGCTCATCAGACAGGGGGATCACTGAAGCTTTCTTT	CASSSDRGITEAFF
TRBD1	TRBV7-8	-	TRBJ2-7	TGTGCCAGCAGCCCGATGGACAGGGAGGACTACGAGCAGTACTTC	CASSPMDREDYEQYF
-	TRBV6-5	-	TRBJ2-7	TGTGCCAGCAGCCCTTCCGGTGGCGAGCAGTACTTC	CASSPSGGEQYF
-	TRBV5-6	-	TRBJ2-7	TGTGCCAGCAGCTTCCAGGGCGGTGAATCTTGGCAGTACTTC	CASSFQGGESWQYF